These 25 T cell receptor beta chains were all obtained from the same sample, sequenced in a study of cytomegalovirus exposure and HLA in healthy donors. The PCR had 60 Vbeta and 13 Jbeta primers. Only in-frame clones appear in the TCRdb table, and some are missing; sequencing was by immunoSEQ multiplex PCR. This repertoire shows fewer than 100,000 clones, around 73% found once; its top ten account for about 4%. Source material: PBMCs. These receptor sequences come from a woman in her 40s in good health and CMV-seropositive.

CDR3 in amino acids: CASSLSRLAGNEQFF. CDR3 sequence (DNA): TGTGCCAGCAGTCTCTCTCGGCTAGCGGGGAATGAGCAGTTCTTC. The chain carries TRBV28 and TRBJ2-1, with TRBD2 matching over 9 bases. V gave up 5 bases and J gave up 7 bases; unmatched junction bases: 9. The CDR3 is 15 amino acids. Looked up from germline, CDR1 is MDHEN and CDR2 is SYDVKM.

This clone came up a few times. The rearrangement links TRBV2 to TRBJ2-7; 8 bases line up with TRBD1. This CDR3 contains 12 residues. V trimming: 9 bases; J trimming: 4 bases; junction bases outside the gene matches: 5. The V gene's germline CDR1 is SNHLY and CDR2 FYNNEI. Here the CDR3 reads CARGQGYYEQYF. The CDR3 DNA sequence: TGTGCCAGAGGACAGGGCTATTACGAGCAGTACTTC.

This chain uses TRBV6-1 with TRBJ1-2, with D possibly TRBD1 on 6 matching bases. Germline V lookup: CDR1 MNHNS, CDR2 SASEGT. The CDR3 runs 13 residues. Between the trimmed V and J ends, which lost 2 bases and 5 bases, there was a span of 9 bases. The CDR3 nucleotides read TGTGCCAGCAGTGAAACAGGGACGTATGGCTACACCTTC. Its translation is CASSETGTYGYTF.

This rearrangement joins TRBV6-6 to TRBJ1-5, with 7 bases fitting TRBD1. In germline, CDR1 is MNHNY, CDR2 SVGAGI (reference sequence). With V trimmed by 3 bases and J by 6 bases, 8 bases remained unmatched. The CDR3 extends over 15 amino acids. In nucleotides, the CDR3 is TGTGCCAGCAGTTATGTACAGGGGTTCGCTCAGCCCCAGCATTTT. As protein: CASSYVQGFAQPQHF.

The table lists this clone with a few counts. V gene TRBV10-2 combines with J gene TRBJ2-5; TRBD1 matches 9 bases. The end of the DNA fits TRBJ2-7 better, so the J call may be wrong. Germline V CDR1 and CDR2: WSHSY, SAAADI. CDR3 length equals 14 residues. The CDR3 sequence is CASSEGGQGYEQYF. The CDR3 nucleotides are TGCGCCAGCAGTGAGGGGGGACAGGGCTACGAGCAGTACTTC.

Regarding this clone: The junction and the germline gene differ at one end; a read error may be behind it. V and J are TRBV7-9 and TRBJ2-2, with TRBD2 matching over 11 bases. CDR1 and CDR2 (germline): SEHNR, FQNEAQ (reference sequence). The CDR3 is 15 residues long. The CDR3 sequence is CSSSSFGLAGGELFF. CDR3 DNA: TGTTCCAGCAGCTCGTTCGGACTAGCGGGCGGGGAGCTGTTTTTT.

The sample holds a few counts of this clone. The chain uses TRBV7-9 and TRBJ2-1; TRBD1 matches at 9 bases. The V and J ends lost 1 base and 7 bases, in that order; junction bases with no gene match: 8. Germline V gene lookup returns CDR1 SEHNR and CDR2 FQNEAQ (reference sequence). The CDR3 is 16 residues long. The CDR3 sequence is CASSLVRTGVGNEQFF. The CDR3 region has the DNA TGTGCCAGCAGCTTAGTAAGGACAGGGGTAGGAAATGAGCAGTTCTTC.

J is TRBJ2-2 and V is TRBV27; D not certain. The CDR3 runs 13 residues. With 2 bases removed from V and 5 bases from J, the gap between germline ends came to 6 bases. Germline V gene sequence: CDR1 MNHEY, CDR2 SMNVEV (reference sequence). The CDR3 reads CASSLVGTGELFF. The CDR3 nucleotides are TGTGCCAGCAGTTTAGTCGGGACCGGGGAGCTGTTTTTT.

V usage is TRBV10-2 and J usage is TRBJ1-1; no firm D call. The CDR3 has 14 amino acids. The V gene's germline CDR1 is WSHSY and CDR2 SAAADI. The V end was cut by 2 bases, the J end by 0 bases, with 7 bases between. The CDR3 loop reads CASSETVMNTEAFF. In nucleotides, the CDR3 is TGCGCCAGCAGTGAGACGGTAATGAACACTGAAGCTTTCTTT.

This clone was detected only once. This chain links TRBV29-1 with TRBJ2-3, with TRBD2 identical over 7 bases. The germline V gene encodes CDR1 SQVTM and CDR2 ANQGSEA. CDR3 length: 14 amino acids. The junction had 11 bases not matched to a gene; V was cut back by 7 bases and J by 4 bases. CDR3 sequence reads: CSAPSGLGADTQYF. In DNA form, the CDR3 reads TGCAGCGCACCTAGCGGCCTAGGGGCAGATACGCAGTATTTT.

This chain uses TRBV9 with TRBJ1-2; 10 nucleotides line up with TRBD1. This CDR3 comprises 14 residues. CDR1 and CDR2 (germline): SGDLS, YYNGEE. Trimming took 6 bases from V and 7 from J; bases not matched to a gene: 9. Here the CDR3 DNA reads TGTGCCAGCACCGTCACCGGGACAGGGGTTGGCTACACCTTC. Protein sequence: CASTVTGTGVGYTF. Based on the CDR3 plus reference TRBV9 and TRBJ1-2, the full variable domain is DSGVTQTPKHLITATGQRVTLRCSPRSGDLSVYWYQQSLDQGLQFLIQYYNGEERAKGNILERFSAQQFPDLHSELNLSSLELGDSALYFCASTVTGTGVGYTFGSGTRLTVV.

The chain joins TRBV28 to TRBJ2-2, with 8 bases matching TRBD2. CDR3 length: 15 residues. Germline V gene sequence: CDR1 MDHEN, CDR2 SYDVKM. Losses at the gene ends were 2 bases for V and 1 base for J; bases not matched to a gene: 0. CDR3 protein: CASSLAGGNTGELFF. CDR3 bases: TGTGCCAGCAGTTTAGCGGGGGGGAACACCGGGGAGCTGTTTTTT.

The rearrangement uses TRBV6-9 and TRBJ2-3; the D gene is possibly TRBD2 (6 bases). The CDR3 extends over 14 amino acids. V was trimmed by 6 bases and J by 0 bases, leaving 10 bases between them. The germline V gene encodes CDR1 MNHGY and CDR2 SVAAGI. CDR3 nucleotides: TGTGCCAGCAGGCGGGACTTTAGCACAGATACGCAGTATTTT. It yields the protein CASRRDFSTDTQYF.

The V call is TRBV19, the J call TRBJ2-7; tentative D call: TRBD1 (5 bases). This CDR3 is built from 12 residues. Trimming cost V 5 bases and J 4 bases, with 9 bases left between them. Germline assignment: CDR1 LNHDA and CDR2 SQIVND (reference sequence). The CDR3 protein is CASSAAGYEQYF. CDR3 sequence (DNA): TGTGCCAGTAGTGCAGCAGGGTACGAGCAGTACTTC.

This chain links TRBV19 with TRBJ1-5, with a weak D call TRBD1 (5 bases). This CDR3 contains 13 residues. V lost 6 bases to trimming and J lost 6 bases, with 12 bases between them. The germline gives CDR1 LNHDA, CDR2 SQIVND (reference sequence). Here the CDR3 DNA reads TGTGCCAGTAGCCCAGGGTGGGGTCAGCCCCAGCATTTT. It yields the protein CASSPGWGQPQHF.

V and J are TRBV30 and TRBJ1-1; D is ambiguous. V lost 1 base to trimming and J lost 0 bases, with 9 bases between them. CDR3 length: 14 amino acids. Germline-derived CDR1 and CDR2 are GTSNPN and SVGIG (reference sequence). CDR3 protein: CAWSAEALNTEAFF. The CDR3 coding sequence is TGTGCCTGGAGTGCGGAGGCCTTGAACACTGAAGCTTTCTTT.

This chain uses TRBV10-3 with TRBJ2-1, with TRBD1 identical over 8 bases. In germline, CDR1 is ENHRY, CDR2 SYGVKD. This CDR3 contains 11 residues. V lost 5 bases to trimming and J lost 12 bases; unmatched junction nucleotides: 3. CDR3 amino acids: CAISTTGGQFF. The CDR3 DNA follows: TGTGCCATCAGTACCACAGGGGGGCAGTTCTTC.

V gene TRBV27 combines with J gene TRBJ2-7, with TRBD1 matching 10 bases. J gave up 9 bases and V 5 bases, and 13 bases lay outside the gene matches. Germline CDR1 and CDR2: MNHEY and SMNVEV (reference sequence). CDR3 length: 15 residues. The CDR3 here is CASSPTGQGPRRQYF. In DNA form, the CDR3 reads TGTGCCAGCAGTCCTACGGGACAGGGGCCGAGAAGGCAGTACTTC.

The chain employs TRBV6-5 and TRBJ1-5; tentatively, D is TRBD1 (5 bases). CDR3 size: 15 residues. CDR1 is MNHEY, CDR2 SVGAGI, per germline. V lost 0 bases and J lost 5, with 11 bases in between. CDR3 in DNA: TGTGCCAGCAGTTACTCGGCCAGGGTGGATCAGCCCCAGCATTTT. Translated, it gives CASSYSARVDQPQHF.

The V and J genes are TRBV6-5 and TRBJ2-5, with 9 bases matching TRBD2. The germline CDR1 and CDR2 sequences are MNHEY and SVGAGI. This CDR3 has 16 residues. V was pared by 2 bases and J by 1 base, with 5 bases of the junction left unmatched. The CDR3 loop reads CASSYRTSGRQETQYF. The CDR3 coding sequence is TGTGCCAGCAGTTACCGTACTAGCGGGCGCCAAGAGACCCAGTACTTC.

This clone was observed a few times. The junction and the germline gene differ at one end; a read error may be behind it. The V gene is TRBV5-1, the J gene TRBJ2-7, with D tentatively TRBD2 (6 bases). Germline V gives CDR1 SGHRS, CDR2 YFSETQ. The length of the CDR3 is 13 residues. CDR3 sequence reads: CASSSRDSNEQYF. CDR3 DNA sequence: TGCGCCAGCAGCTCCCGGGACTCCAACGAGCAGTACTTC.

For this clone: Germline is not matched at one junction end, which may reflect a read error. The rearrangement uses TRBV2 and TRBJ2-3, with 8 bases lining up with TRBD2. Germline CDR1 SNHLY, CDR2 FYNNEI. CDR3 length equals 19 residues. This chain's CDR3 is CASAREEGREDLSTGTQYF. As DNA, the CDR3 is TGTGCCAGTGCCCGCGAGGAGGGGCGGGAGGATTTGAGCACAGGTACGCAGTATTTT.

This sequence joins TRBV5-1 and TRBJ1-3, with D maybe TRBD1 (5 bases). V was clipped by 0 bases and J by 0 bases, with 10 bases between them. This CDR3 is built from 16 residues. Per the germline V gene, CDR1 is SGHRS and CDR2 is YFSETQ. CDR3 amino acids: CASSLEGINSGNTIYF. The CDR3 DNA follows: TGCGCCAGCAGCTTGGAGGGGATAAACTCTGGAAACACCATATATTTT.

Here the CDR3 DNA reads TGTGCCTGGAGCGCAGTGACAGATGAGCAGTTCTTC. Its protein is CAWSAVTDEQFF. This chain joins TRBV30 and TRBJ2-1; D may be TRBD1 (5 bases). Germline V CDR1 and CDR2: GTSNPN, SVGIG (reference sequence). There are 12 residues in the CDR3. Trimming removed 3 bases from V and 8 bases from J, with 11 bases in between.

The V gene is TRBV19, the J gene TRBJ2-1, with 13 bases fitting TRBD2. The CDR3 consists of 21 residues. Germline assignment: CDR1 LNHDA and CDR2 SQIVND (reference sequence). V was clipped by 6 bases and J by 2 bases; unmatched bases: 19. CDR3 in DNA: TGTGCCAGTAGCCTCGACCCACTAGCGGGAGGGCCATGGACCCCCTACAATGAGCAGTTCTTC. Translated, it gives CASSLDPLAGGPWTPYNEQFF.